This entry lists 7 T cell receptor beta chains sequenced from one sample in a study of T cells in Graves' hyperthyroidism and ophthalmopathy. TCR beta CDR3 regions were amplified from RNA. An initial round of RT-PCR targeting the TCR CDR3 relied on the HTBI primer set. One entry per CDR3 protein results from TCRdb running MiXCR on the multiplex PCR reads. The sample lists a few hundred thousand distinct CDR3 sequences; approximately 14% were seen once. Sample: blood. The receptors were gathered from a woman aged 60-75 years with Graves' ophthalmopathy.

Many counts were recorded for this clonotype. The chain joins TRBV7-2 to TRBJ1-5; D gene uncertain. The CDR3 spans 12 residues. Germline CDR1 and CDR2: SGHTA and FQGNSA. Trimming took 2 bases from V and 8 from J, leaving 7 bases between them. In DNA, the CDR3 is TGTGCCAGCAGCTTACCAGCCGAGCCCCAGCATTTT. Encoded protein: CASSLPAEPQHF.

The chain has TRBV20-1 and TRBJ2-4; a weak D match, TRBD2 (6 bases). Per the germline V gene, CDR1 is DFQATT and CDR2 is SNEGSKA (reference sequence). V gave up 1 base and J gave up 0 bases, with 10 bases separating them. There are 15 residues in the CDR3. The CDR3 spells CSARGTTTAKNIQYF. CDR3 sequence (DNA): TGCAGTGCTAGAGGGACTACCACAGCCAAAAACATTCAGTACTTC.

The sample holds one count of this clonotype. This may be a read error: a much more frequent sequence differs by one nucleotide. The chain combines TRBV20-1 with TRBJ2-5, with a tentative D call TRBD2 (6 bases). Germline CDR1 is DFQATT and CDR2 is SNEGSKA (reference sequence). The CDR3 is 14 amino acids. V lost 7 bases and J lost 1, with 16 bases in between. CDR3 nucleotides: TGCAGTGTTCCGACCGGGACTCTCCAAGAGACCCAGTACTTC. It yields the protein CSVPTGTLQETQYF.

This clonotype came up many times. The chain joins TRBV27 to TRBJ2-7; a weak D match, TRBD1 (6 bases). This CDR3 comprises 15 residues. Germline V gene data show CDR1 as MNHEY and CDR2 as SMNVEV (reference sequence). Trimming removed 3 bases from V and 2 bases from J, with 14 bases in between. CDR3 sequence: CASSFRGTDAYEQYF. The CDR3 DNA sequence: TGTGCCAGCAGTTTTAGGGGGACGGACGCCTACGAGCAGTACTTC.

In its sample, this clonotype was seen many times. The chain couples TRBV19 to TRBJ2-7, with 12 bases aligning to TRBD2. Germline V CDR1 and CDR2: LNHDA, SQIVND (reference sequence). V lost 1 base and J lost 6; bases outside the gene matches: 13. CDR3 length: 18 amino acids. CDR3 nucleotides: TGTGCCAGTAGTATAGCCGGAGGAGGACTAGCGGGATTGAGCGAGCAGTACTTC. It is translated as CASSIAGGGLAGLSEQYF.

This clonotype was recorded many times. The chain combines TRBV28 with TRBJ1-3; D is uncertain. CDR3 size: 14 residues. With 8 bases removed from V and 0 bases from J, the gap between germline ends came to 11 bases. From germline, CDR1 is MDHEN and CDR2 SYDVKM. The CDR3 DNA is TGTGCCAGCGTTGGGTACAACTCTGGAAACACCATATATTTT. It encodes CASVGYNSGNTIYF.

A single count supports this clonotype. This chain joins TRBV5-1 and TRBJ2-7, with D possibly matching TRBD2 (5 bases). The V end lost 0 bases, the J end lost 4 bases, and 17 bases lay between the germline ends. CDR1 is SGHRS, CDR2 YFSETQ, per germline. The CDR3 runs to 16 residues. CDR3 sequence (DNA): TGCGCCAGCAGCTTGGTGGGCCGGGAACAAGGGTACGAGCAGTACTTC. Residues: CASSLVGREQGYEQYF.